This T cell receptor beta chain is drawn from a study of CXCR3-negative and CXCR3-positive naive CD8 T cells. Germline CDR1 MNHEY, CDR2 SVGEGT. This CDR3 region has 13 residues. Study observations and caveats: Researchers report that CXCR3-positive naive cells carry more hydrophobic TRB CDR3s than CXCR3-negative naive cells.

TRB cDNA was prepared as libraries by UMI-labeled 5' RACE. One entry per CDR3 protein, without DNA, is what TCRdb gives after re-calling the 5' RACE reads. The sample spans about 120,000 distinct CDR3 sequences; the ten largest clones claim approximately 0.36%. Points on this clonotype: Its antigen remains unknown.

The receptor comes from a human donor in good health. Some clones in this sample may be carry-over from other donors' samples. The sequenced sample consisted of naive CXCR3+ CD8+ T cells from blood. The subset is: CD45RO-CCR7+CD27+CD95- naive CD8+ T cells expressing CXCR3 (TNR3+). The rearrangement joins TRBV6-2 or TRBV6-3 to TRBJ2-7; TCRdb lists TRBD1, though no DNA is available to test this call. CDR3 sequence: CASRLSDRHEQYF.